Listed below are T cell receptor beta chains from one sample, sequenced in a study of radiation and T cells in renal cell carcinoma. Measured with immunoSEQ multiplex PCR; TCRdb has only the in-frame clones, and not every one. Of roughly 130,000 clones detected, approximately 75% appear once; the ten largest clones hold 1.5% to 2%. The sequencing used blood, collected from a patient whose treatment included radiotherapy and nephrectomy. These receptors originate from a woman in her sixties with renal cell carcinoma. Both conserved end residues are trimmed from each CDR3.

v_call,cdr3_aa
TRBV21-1,ASSKVGNYGYT
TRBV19,ASNDPGTGGADTQY
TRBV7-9,ASSSHTLNQPQH
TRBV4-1,ASSPGSGDTYEQY
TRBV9,ASSVVSCYEQY
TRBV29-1,SGIDSAGNTIY
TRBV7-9,ASRIRLAGDEQF
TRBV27,ASSSASYEQY
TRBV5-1,ASSPDRGDTYEQY
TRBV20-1,SAREAYEQY
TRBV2,ASRGQVYTEAF
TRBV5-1,ASSLLVNTEAF
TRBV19,ASSRLAAPTGELF
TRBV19,ASSTTGMDSPLH
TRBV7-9,ASSPPGQVLNTEAF
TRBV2,ASSPGQGLEQY
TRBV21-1,ASSKGYSPLH
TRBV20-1,SASRRTEAF
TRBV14,ASSSELATYEQY
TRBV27,ASKRQRTIDTQY
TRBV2,ASRAGTAHSPLH
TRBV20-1,SASRDVEAF
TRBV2,ATTGLNTEAF
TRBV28,ASSLTGKAF
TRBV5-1,ASSQGTSSYEQY
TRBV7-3,ASSLAGGSNQPQH
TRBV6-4,ASSDDGTDTQY
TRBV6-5,ASRHLDRVNTEAF
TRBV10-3,AISESRDTAAF
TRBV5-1,ASISSPGATEAF
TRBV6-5,ASSRRDSYGYT
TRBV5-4,ASSPGGARGNTIY
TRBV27,ASSPSWGGETQY
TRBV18,ASSSQTGDNQPQH
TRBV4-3,ASSQVYGGDYEQY
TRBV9,ASSPIQGGEQY
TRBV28,ASGLAGVTGELF
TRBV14,ASSLRDRAAEQY
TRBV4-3,ASSQDELVFNEQF
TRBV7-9,ASSPTTSSGRINNEQF
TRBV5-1,ASSSTSGGAHEQF
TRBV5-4,ASSPLGQRYTQY
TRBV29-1,SVAGEGTGELF
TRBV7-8,ASSLSGGGYEQY
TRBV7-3,ASSPNGGANTGELF